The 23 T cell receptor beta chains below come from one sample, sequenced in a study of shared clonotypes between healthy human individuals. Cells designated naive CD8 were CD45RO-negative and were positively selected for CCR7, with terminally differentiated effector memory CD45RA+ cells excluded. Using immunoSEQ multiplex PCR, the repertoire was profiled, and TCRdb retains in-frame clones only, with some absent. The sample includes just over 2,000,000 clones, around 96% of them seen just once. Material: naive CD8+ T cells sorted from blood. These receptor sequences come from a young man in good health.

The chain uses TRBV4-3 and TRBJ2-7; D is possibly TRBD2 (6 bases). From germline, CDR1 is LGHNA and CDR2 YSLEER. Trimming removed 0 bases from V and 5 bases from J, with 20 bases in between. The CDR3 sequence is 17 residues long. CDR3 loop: CASSQERVGGEEHEQYF. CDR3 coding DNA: TGCGCCAGCAGCCAAGAAAGGGTAGGAGGGGAGGAACACGAGCAGTACTTC.

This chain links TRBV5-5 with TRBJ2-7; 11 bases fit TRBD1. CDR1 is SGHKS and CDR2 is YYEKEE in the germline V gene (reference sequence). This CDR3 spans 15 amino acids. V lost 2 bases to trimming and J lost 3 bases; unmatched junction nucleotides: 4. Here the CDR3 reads CASSLGQGAVYEQYF. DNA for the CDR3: TGTGCCAGCAGCTTAGGACAGGGGGCAGTCTACGAGCAGTACTTC.

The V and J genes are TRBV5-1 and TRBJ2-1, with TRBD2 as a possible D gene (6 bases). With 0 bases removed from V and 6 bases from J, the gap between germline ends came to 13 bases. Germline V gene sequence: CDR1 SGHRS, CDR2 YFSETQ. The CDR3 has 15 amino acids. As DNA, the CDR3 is TGCGCCAGCAGCTTGGTGGGAGGTCGGTTCAATGAGCAGTTCTTC. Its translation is CASSLVGGRFNEQFF.

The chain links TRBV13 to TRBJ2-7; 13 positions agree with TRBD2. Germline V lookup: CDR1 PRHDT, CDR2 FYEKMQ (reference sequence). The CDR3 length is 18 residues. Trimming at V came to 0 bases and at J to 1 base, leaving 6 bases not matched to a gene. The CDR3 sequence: CASSLGLGLAGESYEQYF. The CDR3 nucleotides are TGTGCCAGCAGCTTAGGCCTTGGACTAGCGGGGGAATCCTACGAGCAGTACTTC.

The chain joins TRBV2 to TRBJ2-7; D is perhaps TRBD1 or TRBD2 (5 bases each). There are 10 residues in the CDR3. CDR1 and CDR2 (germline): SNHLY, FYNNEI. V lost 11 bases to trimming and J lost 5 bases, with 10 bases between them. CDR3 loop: CASEGHEQYF. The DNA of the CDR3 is TGTGCCTCCGAGGGGCACGAGCAGTACTTC. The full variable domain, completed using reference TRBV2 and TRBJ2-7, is EPEVTQTPSHQVTQMGQEVILRCVPISNHLYFYWYRQILGQKVEFLVSFYNNEISEKSEIFDDQFSVERPDGSNFTLKIRSTKLEDSAMYFCASEGHEQYFGPGTRLTVT.

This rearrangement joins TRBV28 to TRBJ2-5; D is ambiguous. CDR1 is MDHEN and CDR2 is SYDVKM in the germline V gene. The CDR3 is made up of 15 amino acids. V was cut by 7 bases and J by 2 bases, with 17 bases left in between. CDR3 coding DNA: TGTGCCAGCATCGAAAGCCGATCGGTACAAGAGACCCAGTACTTC. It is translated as CASIESRSVQETQYF.

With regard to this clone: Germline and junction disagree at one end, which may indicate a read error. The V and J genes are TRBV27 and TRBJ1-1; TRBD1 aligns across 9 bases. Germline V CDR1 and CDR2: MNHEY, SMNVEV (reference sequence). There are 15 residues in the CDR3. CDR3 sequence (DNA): TGTGCCAGCAGTTTATCGGGACAGGGAGTGACTGGAGCTTTCTTT. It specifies CASSLSGQGVTGAFF.

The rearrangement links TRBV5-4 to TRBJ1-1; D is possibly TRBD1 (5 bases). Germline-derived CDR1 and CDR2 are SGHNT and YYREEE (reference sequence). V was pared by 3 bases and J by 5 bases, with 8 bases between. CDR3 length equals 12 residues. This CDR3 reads CASSSGYTEAFF. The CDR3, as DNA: TGTGCCAGCAGCTCAGGGTATACTGAAGCTTTCTTT.

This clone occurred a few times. In nucleotides, the CDR3 is TGCGCCAGCAGCCAAGGGGACAGGGGGAATTCACCCCTCCACTTT. This codes for CASSQGDRGNSPLHF. The gene calls are TRBV4-3 and TRBJ1-6; the match to TRBD1 covers 11 bases. J was trimmed by 7 bases and V by 1 base; bases with no gene match: 0. Germline V CDR1 and CDR2: LGHNA, YSLEER. The CDR3 length is 15 residues.

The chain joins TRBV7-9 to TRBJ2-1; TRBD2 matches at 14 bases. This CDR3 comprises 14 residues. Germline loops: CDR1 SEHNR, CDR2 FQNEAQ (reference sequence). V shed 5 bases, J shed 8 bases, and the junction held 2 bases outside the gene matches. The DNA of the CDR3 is TGTGCCAGCAGCCAGGGACTAGCGGGGGATGAGCAGTTCTTC. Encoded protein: CASSQGLAGDEQFF. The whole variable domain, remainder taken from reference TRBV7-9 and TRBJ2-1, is DTGVSQNPRHKITKRGQNVTFRCDPISEHNRLYWYRQTLGQGPEFLTYFQNEAQLEKSRLLSDRFSAERPKGSFSTLEIQRTEQGDSAMYLCASSQGLAGDEQFFGPGTRLTVL.

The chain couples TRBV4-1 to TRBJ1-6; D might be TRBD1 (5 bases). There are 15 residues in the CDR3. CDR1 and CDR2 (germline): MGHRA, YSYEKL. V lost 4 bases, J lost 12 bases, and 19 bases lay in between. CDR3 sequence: CASSLDVRDAGPLHF. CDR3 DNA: TGCGCCAGCAGCCTGGATGTTAGGGACGCGGGACCCCTCCACTTT.

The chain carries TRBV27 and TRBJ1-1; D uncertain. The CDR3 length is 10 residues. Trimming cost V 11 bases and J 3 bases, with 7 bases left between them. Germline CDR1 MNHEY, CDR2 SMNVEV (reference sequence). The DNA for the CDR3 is TGTGCCGTCGGACACACTGAAGCTTTCTTT. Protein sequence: CAVGHTEAFF.

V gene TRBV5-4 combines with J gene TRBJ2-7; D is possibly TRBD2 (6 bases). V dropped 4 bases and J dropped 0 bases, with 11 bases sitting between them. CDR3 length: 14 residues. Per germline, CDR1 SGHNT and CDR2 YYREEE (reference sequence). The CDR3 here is CASSARGSSYEQYF. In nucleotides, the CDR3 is TGTGCCAGCAGCGCACGGGGGAGCTCCTACGAGCAGTACTTC.

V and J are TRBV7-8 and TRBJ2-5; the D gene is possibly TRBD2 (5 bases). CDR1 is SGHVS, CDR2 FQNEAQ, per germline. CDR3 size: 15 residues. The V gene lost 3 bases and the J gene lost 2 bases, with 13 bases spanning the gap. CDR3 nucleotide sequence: TGTGCCAGCAGCTTGTCGGAGTCGGGGCAAGAGACCCAGTACTTC. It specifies CASSLSESGQETQYF.

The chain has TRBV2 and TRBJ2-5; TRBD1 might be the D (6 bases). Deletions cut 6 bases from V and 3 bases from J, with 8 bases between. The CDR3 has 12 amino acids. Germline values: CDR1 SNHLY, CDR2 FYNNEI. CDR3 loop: CASRQGKETQYF. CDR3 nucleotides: TGTGCCAGCAGACAGGGAAAAGAGACCCAGTACTTC.

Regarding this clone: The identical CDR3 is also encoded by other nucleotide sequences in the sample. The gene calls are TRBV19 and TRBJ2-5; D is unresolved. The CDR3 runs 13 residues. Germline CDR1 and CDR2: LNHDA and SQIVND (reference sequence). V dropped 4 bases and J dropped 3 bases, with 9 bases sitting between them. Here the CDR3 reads CASSTDGEETQYF. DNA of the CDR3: TGTGCCAGTAGTACGGACGGCGAAGAGACCCAGTACTTC.

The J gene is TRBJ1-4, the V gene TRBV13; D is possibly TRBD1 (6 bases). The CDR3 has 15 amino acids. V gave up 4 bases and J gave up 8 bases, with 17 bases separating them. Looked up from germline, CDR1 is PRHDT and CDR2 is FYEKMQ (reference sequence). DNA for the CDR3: TGTGCCAGCAGCTCCGTCCGGGGGGCTGGGGAAAAACTGTTTTTT. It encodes CASSSVRGAGEKLFF.

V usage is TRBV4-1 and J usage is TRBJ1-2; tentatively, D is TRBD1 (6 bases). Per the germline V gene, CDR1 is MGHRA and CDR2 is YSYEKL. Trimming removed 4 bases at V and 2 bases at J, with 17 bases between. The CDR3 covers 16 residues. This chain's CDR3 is CASSREPNGGNYGYTF. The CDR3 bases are TGCGCCAGCAGCCGAGAGCCGAATGGGGGCAACTATGGCTACACCTTC.

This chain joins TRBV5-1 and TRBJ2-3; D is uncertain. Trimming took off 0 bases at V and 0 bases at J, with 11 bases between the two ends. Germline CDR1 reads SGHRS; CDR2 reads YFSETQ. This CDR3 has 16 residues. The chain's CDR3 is CASSLETGWSTDTQYF. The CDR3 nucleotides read TGCGCCAGCAGCTTGGAGACGGGTTGGAGCACAGATACGCAGTATTTT. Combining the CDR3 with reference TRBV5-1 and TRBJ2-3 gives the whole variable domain KAGVTQTPRYLIKTRGQQVTLSCSPISGHRSVSWYQQTPGQGLQFLFEYFSETQRNKGNFPGRFSGRQFSNSRSEMNVSTLELGDSALYLCASSLETGWSTDTQYFGPGTRLTVL.

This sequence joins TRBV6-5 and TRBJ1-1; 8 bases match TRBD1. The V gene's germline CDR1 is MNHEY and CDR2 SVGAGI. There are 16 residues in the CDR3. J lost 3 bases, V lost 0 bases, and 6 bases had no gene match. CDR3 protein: CASSYSSGGSDTEAFF. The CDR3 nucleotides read TGTGCCAGCAGTTACTCTTCAGGGGGCTCGGACACTGAAGCTTTCTTT.

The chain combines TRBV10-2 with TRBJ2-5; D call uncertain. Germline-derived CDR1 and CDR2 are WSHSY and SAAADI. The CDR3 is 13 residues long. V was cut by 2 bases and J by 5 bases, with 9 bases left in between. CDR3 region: CASSEEQWETQYF. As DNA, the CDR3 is TGCGCCAGCAGTGAGGAACAATGGGAGACCCAGTACTTC.

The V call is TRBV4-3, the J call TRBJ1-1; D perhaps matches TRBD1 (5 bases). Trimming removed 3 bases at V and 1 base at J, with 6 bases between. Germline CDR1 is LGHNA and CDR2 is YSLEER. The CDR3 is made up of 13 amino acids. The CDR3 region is CASSHTGNTEAFF. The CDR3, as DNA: TGCGCCAGCAGCCATACAGGGAACACTGAAGCTTTCTTT.

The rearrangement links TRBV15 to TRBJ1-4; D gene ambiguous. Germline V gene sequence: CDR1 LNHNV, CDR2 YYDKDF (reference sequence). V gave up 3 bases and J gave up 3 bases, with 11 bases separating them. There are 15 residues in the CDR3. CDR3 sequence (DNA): TGTGCCACCAGCAGCCATGACGGGCCTAATGAAAAACTGTTTTTT. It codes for CATSSHDGPNEKLFF.